The 4 T cell receptor beta chains below all came from one sample that was sequenced in a study of T-cell memory formation after mild COVID-19. MiXCR was run by TCRdb on the 5' RACE reads, yielding one entry per CDR3 protein. Of approximately 250,000 distinct CDR3 sequences listed, 16% are singletons. Sequenced sample: PBMCs or a T cell subset sorted from them (not recorded which). Every receptor here comes from a man between 18 and 35 years old who had mild COVID-19 (a few samples of this study predate the infection). Cell type and time point are not known.

In its sample, this clonotype was seen a few times. This sequence joins TRBV11-2 and TRBJ2-5, with D unresolved. The germline V and J ends were trimmed by 9 bases and 3 bases, with 11 bases remaining between them. CDR1 is SGHAT and CDR2 is FQNNGV in the germline V gene. The CDR3 contains 12 residues. The DNA for the CDR3 is TGTGCCAGTAGTTTGATGGAAGAGACCCAGTACTTC. Protein sequence: CASSLMEETQYF. The whole variable domain, filled in from reference TRBV11-2 and TRBJ2-5, reads EAGVAQSPRYKIIEKRQSVAFWCNPISGHATLYWYQQILGQGPKLLIQFQNNGVVDDSQLPKDRFSAERLKGVDSTLKIQPAKLEDSAVYLCASSLMEETQYFGPGTRLLVL.

This clonotype has only a few counts. The V and J genes are TRBV6-4 and TRBJ2-3; the D gene could be TRBD1 or TRBD2 (6 bases each). The CDR3 spans 15 residues. With 0 bases removed from V and 1 base from J, the gap between germline ends came to 8 bases. In germline, CDR1 is MRHNA, CDR2 SNTAGT. The CDR3 coding sequence is TGTGCCAGCAGTGACTCGGGGGGCGGCACAGATACGCAGTATTTT. Its translation: CASSDSGGGTDTQYF.

In this sample, this clonotype turned up many times. The genes are TRBV6-5 and TRBJ2-1; no reliable D call. Trimming shortened V by 0 bases and J by 6 bases, and 9 bases separated the two germline ends. CDR3 length equals 14 residues. CDR1 MNHEY and CDR2 SVGAGI come from the germline V gene. Written as DNA, the CDR3 is TGTGCCAGCAGTTACTCTCTGTGGGTCAATGAGCAGTTCTTC. Translated: CASSYSLWVNEQFF.

This clonotype was observed a handful of times. This chain joins TRBV6-5 and TRBJ1-2; D not resolved. Per germline, CDR1 MNHEY and CDR2 SVGAGI. CDR3 length equals 13 residues. V lost 0 bases and J lost 8, with 10 bases in between. This CDR3 is CASSYSLTGGYTF. The DNA of the CDR3 is TGTGCCAGCAGTTACTCGTTAACTGGCGGCTACACCTTC.